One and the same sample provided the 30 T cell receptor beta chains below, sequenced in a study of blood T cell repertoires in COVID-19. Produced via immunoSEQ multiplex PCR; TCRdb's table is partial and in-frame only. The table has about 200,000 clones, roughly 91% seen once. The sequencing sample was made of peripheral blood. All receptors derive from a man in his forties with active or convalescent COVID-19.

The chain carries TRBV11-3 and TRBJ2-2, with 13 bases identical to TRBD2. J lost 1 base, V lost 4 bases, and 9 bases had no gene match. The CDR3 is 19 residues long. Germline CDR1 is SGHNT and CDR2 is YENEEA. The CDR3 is CASSSTSGRARGNTGELFF. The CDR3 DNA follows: TGTGCCAGCAGCTCAACTAGCGGGAGGGCCCGTGGGAACACCGGGGAGCTGTTTTTT.

CDR3 nucleotides: TGTGCCAGCAGCCCAGGGACAGACTCGCAAGAGACCCAGTACTTC. Residues: CASSPGTDSQETQYF. The chain employs TRBV7-9 and TRBJ2-5; 7 bases align to TRBD1. Germline CDR1 is SEHNR and CDR2 is FQNEAQ (reference sequence). The V segment lost 5 bases and the J segment 2 bases; nucleotides outside the gene matches: 8. The CDR3 loop spans 15 amino acids.

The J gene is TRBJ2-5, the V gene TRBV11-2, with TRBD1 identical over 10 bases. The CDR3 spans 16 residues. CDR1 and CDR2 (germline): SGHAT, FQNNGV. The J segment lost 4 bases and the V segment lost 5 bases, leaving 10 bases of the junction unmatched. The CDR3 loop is CASSPREGQGRETQYF. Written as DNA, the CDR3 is TGTGCCAGCAGCCCCCGAGAGGGACAGGGGCGAGAGACCCAGTACTTC. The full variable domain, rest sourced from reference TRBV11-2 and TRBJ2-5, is EAGVAQSPRYKIIEKRQSVAFWCNPISGHATLYWYQQILGQGPKLLIQFQNNGVVDDSQLPKDRFSAERLKGVDSTLKIQPAKLEDSAVYLCASSPREGQGRETQYFGPGTRLLVL.

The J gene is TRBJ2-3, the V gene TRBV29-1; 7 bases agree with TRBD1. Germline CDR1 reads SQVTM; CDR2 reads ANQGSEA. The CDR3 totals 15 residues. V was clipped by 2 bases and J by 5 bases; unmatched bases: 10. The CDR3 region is CSVELGQSMGDTQYF. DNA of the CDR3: TGCAGCGTTGAATTGGGACAGTCCATGGGAGATACGCAGTATTTT.

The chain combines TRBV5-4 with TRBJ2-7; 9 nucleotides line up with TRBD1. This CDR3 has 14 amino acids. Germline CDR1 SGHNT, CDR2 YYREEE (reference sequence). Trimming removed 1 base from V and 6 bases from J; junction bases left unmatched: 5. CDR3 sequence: CASSLTGGMSEQYF. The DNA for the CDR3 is TGTGCCAGCAGCTTGACAGGGGGCATGAGCGAGCAGTACTTC. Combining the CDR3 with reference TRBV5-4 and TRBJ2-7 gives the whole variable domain ETGVTQSPTHLIKTRGQQVTLRCSSQSGHNTVSWYQQALGQGPQFIFQYYREEENGRGNFPPRFSGLQFPNYSSELNVNALELDDSALYLCASSLTGGMSEQYFGPGTRLTVT.

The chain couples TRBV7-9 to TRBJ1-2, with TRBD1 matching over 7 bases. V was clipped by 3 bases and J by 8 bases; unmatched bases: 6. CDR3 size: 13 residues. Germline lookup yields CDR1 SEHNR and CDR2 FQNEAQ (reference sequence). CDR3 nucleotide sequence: TGTGCCAGCAGCTTGGAGGGGGCGGGAGGCTACACCTTC. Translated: CASSLEGAGGYTF.

The chain's CDR3 is CASSSFPGQGALPEAFF. The CDR3 DNA sequence: TGTGCCAGCAGCTCCTTTCCGGGACAGGGGGCTTTGCCTGAAGCTTTCTTT. This chain links TRBV3-1 (or the pseudogene TRBV3-2) with TRBJ1-1; 12 nucleotides align to TRBD1. J lost 6 bases, V lost 5 bases, and 13 bases had no gene match. This CDR3 has 17 amino acids. Per germline, CDR1 LGHDT and CDR2 YNNKEL (reference sequence).

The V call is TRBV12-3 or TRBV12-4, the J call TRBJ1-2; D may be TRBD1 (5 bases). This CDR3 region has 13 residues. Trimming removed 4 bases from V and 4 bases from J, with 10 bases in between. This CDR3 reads CASSYDRLYGYTF. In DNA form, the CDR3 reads TGTGCCAGCAGTTATGACAGACTCTATGGCTACACCTTC.

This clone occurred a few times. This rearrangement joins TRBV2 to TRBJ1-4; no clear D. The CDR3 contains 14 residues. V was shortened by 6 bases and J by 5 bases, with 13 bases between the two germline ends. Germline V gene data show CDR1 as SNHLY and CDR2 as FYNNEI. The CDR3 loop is CASRLRAQNEKLFF. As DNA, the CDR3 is TGTGCCAGCAGACTGCGGGCCCAGAATGAAAAACTGTTTTTT.

The CDR3 loop reads CASSAPGLDYEQYF. CDR3 DNA: TGTGCCAGCAGTGCCCCGGGACTAGACTACGAGCAGTACTTC. The J gene is TRBJ2-7, the V gene TRBV25-1; 8 nucleotides align to TRBD2. The CDR3 length is 14 residues. Germline V gives CDR1 MGHDK, CDR2 SYGVNS. J lost 3 bases, V lost 4 bases, and 5 bases had no gene match.

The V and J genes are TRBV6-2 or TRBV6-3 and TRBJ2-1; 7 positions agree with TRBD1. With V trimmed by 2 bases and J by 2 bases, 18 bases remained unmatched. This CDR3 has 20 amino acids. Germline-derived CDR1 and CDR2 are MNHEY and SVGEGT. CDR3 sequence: CASSYGPRTGIHLTYNEQFF. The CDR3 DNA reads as TGTGCCAGCAGTTACGGTCCGAGGACAGGCATTCACCTTACCTACAATGAGCAGTTCTTC.

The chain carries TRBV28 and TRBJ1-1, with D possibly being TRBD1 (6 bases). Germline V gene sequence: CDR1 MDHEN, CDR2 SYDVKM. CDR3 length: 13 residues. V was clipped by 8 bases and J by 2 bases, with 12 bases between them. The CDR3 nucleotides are TGTGCCAGCGCAATACAGGGTAACACTGAAGCTTTCTTT. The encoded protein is CASAIQGNTEAFF.

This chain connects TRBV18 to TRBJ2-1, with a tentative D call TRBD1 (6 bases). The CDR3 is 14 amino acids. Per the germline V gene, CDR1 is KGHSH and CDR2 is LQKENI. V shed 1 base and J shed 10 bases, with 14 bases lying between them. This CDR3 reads CASSPRDIDREQFF. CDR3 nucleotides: TGTGCCAGCTCACCACGGGACATAGATCGGGAGCAGTTCTTC.

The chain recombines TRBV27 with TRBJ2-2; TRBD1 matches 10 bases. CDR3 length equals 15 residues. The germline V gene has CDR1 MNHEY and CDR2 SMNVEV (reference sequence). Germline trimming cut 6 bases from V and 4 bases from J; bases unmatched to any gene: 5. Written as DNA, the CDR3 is TGTGCCAGCAGCCAGGGACAGGGGATCACCGGGGAGCTGTTTTTT. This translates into CASSQGQGITGELFF.

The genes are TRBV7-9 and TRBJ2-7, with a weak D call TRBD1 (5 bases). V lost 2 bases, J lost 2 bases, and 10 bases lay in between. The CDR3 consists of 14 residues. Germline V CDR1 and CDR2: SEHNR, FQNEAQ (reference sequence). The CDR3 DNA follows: TGTGCCAGCAGCTTACAGGGTGGTCCCTACGAGCAGTACTTC. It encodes CASSLQGGPYEQYF.

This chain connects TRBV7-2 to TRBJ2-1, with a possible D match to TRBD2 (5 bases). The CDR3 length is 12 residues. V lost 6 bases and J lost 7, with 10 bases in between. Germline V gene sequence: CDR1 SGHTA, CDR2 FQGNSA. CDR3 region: CASSRLANEQFF. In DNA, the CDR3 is TGTGCCAGCAGTCGTCTAGCTAATGAGCAGTTCTTC.

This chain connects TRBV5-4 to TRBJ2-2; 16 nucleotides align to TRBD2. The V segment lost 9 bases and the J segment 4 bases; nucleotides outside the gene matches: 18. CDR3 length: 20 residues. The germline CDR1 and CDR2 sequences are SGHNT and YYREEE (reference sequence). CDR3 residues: CATPSDPGLAGGRITGELFF. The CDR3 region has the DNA TGTGCCACACCATCAGACCCGGGACTAGCGGGGGGGCGGATCACCGGGGAGCTGTTTTTT.

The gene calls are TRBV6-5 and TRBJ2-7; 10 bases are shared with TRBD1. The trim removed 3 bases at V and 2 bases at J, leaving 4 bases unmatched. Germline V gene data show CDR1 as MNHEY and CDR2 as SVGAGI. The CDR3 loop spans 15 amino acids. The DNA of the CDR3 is TGTGCCAGCAGTTATGGGACAGGGGCTACCTACGAGCAGTACTTC. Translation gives CASSYGTGATYEQYF.

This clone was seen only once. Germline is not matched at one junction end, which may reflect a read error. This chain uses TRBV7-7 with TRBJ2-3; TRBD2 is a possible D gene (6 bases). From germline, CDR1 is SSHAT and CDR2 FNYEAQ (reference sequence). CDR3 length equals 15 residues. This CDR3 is CASSLVGGNTDTQYF. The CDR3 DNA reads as TGTGCTAGCAGCTTAGTTGGCGGGAACACAGATACGCAGTATTTT.

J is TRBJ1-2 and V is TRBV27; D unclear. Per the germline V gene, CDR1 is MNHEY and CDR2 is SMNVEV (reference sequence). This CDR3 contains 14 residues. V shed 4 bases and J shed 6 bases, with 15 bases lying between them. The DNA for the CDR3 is TGTGCCAGCAGTTCCTTGGGCCAGCCCAATGGCTACACCTTC. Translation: CASSSLGQPNGYTF.

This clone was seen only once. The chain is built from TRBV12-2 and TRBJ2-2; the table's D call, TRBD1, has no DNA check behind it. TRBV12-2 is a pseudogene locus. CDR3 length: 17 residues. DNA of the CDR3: TGTGCAAGTCGCTTAGCCCTCCTGGACAGGAGGGTCGGGGAGCTGTTTTTT. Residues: CASRLALLDRRVGELFF.

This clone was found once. This chain's CDR3 is CAIRTDRALSYEQYF. The CDR3, as DNA: TGTGCCATCAGAACGGACAGGGCCCTCTCCTACGAGCAGTACTTC. The chain uses TRBV10-3 and TRBJ2-7, with 8 nucleotides matching TRBD1. This CDR3 has 15 amino acids. Germline V gene sequence: CDR1 ENHRY, CDR2 SYGVKD. Losses at the gene ends were 6 bases for V and 0 bases for J; bases not matched to a gene: 7.

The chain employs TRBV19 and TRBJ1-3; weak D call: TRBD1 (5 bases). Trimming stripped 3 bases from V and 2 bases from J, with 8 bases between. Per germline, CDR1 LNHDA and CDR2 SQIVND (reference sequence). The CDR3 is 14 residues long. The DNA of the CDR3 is TGTGCCAGTAGTATGGTGACAGCTGGAAACACCATATATTTT. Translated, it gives CASSMVTAGNTIYF.

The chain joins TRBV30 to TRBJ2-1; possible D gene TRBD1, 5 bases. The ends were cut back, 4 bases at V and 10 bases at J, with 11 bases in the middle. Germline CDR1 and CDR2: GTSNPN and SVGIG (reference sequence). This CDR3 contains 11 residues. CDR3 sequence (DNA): TGTGCCTGGAACCCAGGGAACGAGCAGTTCTTC. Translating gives CAWNPGNEQFF.

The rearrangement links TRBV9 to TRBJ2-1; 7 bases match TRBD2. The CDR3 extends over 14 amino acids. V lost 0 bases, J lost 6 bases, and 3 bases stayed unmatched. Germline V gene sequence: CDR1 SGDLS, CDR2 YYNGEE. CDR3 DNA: TGTGCCAGCAGCGTAGATACGGGGGGCAATGAGCAGTTCTTC. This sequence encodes CASSVDTGGNEQFF.

CDR3 sequence reads: CASRFIPETSGGERQYF. The CDR3 bases are TGTGCAAGTCGCTTTATACCAGAAACTAGCGGGGGGGAGCGGCAGTACTTC. The chain recombines TRBV12-2 with TRBJ2-7; the table's D gene call, TRBD2, was not cross checked with the DNA. TRBV12-2 is termed a pseudogene. The CDR3 totals 17 residues.

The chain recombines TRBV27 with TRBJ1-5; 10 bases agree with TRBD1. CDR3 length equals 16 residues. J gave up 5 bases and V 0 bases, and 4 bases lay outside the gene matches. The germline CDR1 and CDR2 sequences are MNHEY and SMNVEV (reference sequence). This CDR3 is CASSLSRQGAYQPQHF. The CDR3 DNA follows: TGTGCCAGCAGTTTATCGAGACAGGGGGCTTATCAGCCCCAGCATTTT.

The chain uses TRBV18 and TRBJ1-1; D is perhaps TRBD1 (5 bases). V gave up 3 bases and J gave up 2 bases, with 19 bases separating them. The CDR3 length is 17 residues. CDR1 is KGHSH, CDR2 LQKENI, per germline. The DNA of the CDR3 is TGTGCCAGCTCACCCCGAGACAGAAAGGGAGGTAACACTGAAGCTTTCTTT. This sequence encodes CASSPRDRKGGNTEAFF.

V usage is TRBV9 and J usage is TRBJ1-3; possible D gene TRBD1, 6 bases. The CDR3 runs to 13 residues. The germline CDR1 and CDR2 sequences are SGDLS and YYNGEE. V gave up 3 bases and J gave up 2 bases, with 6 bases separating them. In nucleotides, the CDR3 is TGTGCCAGCAGCGACAGGGCTGGAAACACCATATATTTT. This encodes CASSDRAGNTIYF.

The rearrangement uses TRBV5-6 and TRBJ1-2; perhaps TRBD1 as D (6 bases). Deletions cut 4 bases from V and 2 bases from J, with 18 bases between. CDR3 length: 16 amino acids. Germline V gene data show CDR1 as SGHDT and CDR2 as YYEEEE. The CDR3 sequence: CASSPAGQFFNYGYTF. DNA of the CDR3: TGTGCCAGCAGCCCCGCTGGACAGTTCTTCAACTATGGCTACACCTTC.